This TCR beta chain emerged from a study of monozygotic twins with inflammatory bowel disease. The CDR3 is made up of 14 amino acids. CDR1 SGHTA and CDR2 FQGNSA come from the germline V gene. As to this clonotype: Its cognate antigen is unknown.

Study conclusions and caveats: IBD patients shared fewer clonotypes with other individuals than healthy twins, especially patients with disease activity signs. No discrimination was achieved between different T cell subtypes.

The quantity of total RNA per TCR library was 3,000 to 4,500 ng. The UMIs carried a 6-nucleotide sample barcode, and they were added by template switching. From its re-call of the 5' RACE reads, TCRdb lists each CDR3 protein once, without DNA. This sample's clone table lists 200,000 to 250,000 distinct CDR3 sequences. The TCR originated in a human donor with ulcerative colitis or Crohn's disease, or a healthy co-twin of an affected twin (not recorded which). Input material: blood. The J gene is TRBJ2-7, the V gene TRBV7-2; TCRdb designates TRBD1, a call that cannot be tested without DNA. CDR3 residues: CASSLGQARYEQYF.